A single sample is the source of the 30 T cell receptor beta chains below, sequenced in a study of T cell repertoires in cytomegalovirus infection. TCRdb independently ran MiXCR on the reads; one entry per CDR3 protein. Of 900,000 to 950,000 distinct CDR3 sequences listed, around 32% are singletons. These receptors are not linked to any known antigen. The sequences come from cultured CD8+ T cells from PBMCs, collected from culture after CMV antigen stimulation. All receptors derive from a human donor in good health (CMV status not recorded). Some clones in this sample may be carry-over from other donors' samples.

A few counts support this clonotype. V gene TRBV3-1 combines with J gene TRBJ2-3; D gene uncertain. Looked up from germline, CDR1 is LGHDT and CDR2 is YNNKEL (reference sequence). The CDR3 loop spans 14 amino acids. The germline V and J ends were trimmed by 4 bases and 1 base, with 9 bases remaining between them. CDR3 nucleotide sequence: TGTGCCAGCAGCCCTTCCGACGGCACAGATACGCAGTATTTT. It yields the protein CASSPSDGTDTQYF.

At least ten counts were recorded for this clonotype. This rearrangement joins TRBV11-3 to TRBJ1-1, with D possibly matching TRBD1 (6 bases). The germline V gene encodes CDR1 SGHNT and CDR2 YENEEA. V was trimmed by 5 bases and J by 0 bases, leaving 10 bases between them. The CDR3 has 14 residues. The CDR3 here is CASSPGTLNTEAFF. The CDR3 DNA is TGTGCCAGCAGCCCCGGGACACTGAACACTGAAGCTTTCTTT.

This clonotype was found many times. This chain connects TRBV7-2 to TRBJ2-1, with 13 bases matching TRBD2. V was clipped by 5 bases and J by 8 bases; unmatched bases: 6. The CDR3 has 15 residues. Per germline, CDR1 SGHTA and CDR2 FQGNSA. CDR3 bases: TGTGCCAGCAGCCCCGTCGGGACTAGCGGGGATGAGCAGTTCTTC. Translating gives CASSPVGTSGDEQFF.

For this clonotype: At one boundary the junction diverges from the germline segment, which might be a read error. This rearrangement joins TRBV27 to TRBJ1-5, with D maybe TRBD1 (5 bases). Germline V gives CDR1 MNHEY, CDR2 SMNVEV (reference sequence). The CDR3 loop spans 13 amino acids. DNA for the CDR3: TGTGTCAGCGGGGCAAGAAGCAATCAGCCCCAGCATTTT. This translates into CVSGARSNQPQHF.

This clonotype was observed a handful of times. V and J are TRBV12-3 or TRBV12-4 and TRBJ1-5; D gene unclear. The V and J ends lost 1 base and 0 bases respectively, with 16 bases between them. This CDR3 comprises 18 residues. CDR3 residues: CASSLVQTTGYSNQPQHF. CDR3 nucleotide sequence: TGTGCCAGCAGTTTAGTTCAGACGACGGGTTATAGCAATCAGCCCCAGCATTTT.

CDR3 coding DNA: TGTGCCAGCAGTTATCTCAGCGGGGGCAGGGATACGCAGTATTTT. Its translation is CASSYLSGGRDTQYF. The chain employs TRBV6-2 or TRBV6-3 and TRBJ2-3; TRBD2 matches 8 bases. CDR3 length equals 15 residues. CDR1 and CDR2 from the germline V gene are MNHEY and SVGEGT. V lost 3 bases to trimming and J lost 6 bases; unmatched junction nucleotides: 8.

This clonotype was seen more than once but under ten times. V is TRBV6-2 or TRBV6-3 and J is TRBJ1-6; D perhaps matches TRBD1 (6 bases). Between the trimmed V and J ends, which lost 4 bases and 9 bases, there was a span of 16 bases. CDR1 is MNHEY and CDR2 is SVGEGT in the germline V gene. The CDR3 sequence is 15 residues long. This chain's CDR3 is CASSFPTGGLSPLHF. The CDR3, as DNA: TGTGCCAGCAGTTTCCCGACAGGAGGCCTTTCACCCCTCCACTTT.

The J gene is TRBJ1-1, the V gene TRBV6-5; weak D call: TRBD1 (6 bases). CDR3 size: 13 residues. The germline V gene encodes CDR1 MNHEY and CDR2 SVGAGI. Trimming took 6 bases from V and 7 from J, leaving 15 bases between them. This CDR3 is CASSKGTSIEAFF. CDR3 nucleotides: TGTGCCAGCAGCAAGGGGACATCGATTGAAGCTTTCTTT.

This clonotype was counted only a few times. The gene calls are TRBV12-3 or TRBV12-4 and TRBJ2-7; 7 nucleotides agree with TRBD1. Unmatched junction bases numbered 13, after V lost 4 bases and J lost 1 base. There are 17 residues in the CDR3. CDR3 sequence: CASSSFGRDRVSYEQYF. Written as DNA, the CDR3 is TGTGCCAGCAGTTCTTTCGGAAGAGACAGGGTATCCTACGAGCAGTACTTC.

This clonotype was detected ten times or more. The V gene is TRBV6-1, the J gene TRBJ1-1; the D gene is possibly TRBD1 (5 bases). Trimming stripped 2 bases from V and 4 bases from J, with 11 bases between. The germline V gene encodes CDR1 MNHNS and CDR2 SASEGT. This CDR3 contains 14 residues. For the CDR3, the DNA is TGTGCCAGCAGTGAACTAGGGGCGCGCACTGAAGCTTTCTTT. Protein product: CASSELGARTEAFF.

This clonotype was detected a few times. V is TRBV20-1 and J is TRBJ2-7, with D maybe TRBD1 (6 bases). V lost 0 bases and J lost 1, with 10 bases in between. Germline V gene sequence: CDR1 DFQATT, CDR2 SNEGSKA (reference sequence). The CDR3 has 14 amino acids. This chain's CDR3 is CSAREKGQSYEQYV. CDR3 coding DNA: TGCAGTGCTAGAGAAAAGGGACAATCCTACGAGCAGTACGTC.

The sample holds a few counts of this clonotype. This rearrangement joins TRBV18 to TRBJ2-5, with unresolved D. The CDR3 extends over 14 amino acids. The ends were cut back, 2 bases at V and 0 bases at J, with 7 bases in the middle. The germline V gene has CDR1 KGHSH and CDR2 LQKENI. The CDR3 loop reads CASSPWTDQETQYF. In DNA, the CDR3 is TGTGCCAGCTCACCATGGACGGACCAAGAGACCCAGTACTTC.

V is TRBV7-4 and J is TRBJ2-7; D gene uncertain. Trimming shortened V by 4 bases and J by 5 bases, and 15 bases separated the two germline ends. CDR3 length: 14 residues. The germline V gene has CDR1 SGHVT and CDR2 SQSDAQ. CDR3 DNA: TGTGCCAGCAGCTCACCCACGTTAGGCCACGAGCAGTACTTC. This encodes CASSSPTLGHEQYF.

This clonotype has only a few counts. The chain carries TRBV7-3 and TRBJ2-2; TRBD2 matches at 9 bases. The ends lost 5 bases at V and 1 base at J; junction bases unmatched: 5. Germline loops: CDR1 SGHTA, CDR2 FQGTGA. This CDR3 is 16 amino acids long. The CDR3 DNA reads as TGTGCCAGCAGCATACCTAGCGGGGAGAACACCGGGGAGCTGTTTTTT. Protein sequence: CASSIPSGENTGELFF.

The rearrangement links TRBV6-1 to TRBJ2-3; 10 bases agree with TRBD2. The J segment lost 2 bases and the V segment lost 3 bases, leaving 8 bases of the junction unmatched. CDR1 and CDR2 from the germline V gene are MNHNS and SASEGT. This CDR3 is built from 17 residues. The CDR3 sequence is CASSEQIAGGLTDTQYF. The CDR3 bases are TGTGCCAGCAGTGAGCAAATAGCGGGGGGACTCACAGATACGCAGTATTTT.

This chain connects TRBV6-5 to TRBJ1-2, with a possible D match to TRBD1 (6 bases). V lost 6 bases and J 0 bases, leaving 26 bases between the germline ends. Germline CDR1 and CDR2: MNHEY and SVGAGI. CDR3 length: 19 amino acids. This CDR3 reads CASRQKRTALHLSNYGYTF. CDR3 sequence (DNA): TGTGCCAGCAGGCAAAAAAGGACAGCCTTACATCTGTCTAACTATGGCTACACCTTC.

The V gene is TRBV7-9, the J gene TRBJ2-5; D ambiguous. The CDR3 has 15 amino acids. Between the trimmed V and J ends, which lost 2 bases and 3 bases, there was a span of 13 bases. Germline CDR1 and CDR2: SEHNR and FQNEAQ (reference sequence). Written as DNA, the CDR3 is TGTGCCAGCAGCTTAACGGCGGCCTATAAAGAGACCCAGTACTTC. The encoded protein is CASSLTAAYKETQYF.

This clonotype turned up a few times. The DNA for the CDR3 is TGTGCCAGCTTGAGGCGGACGGGAAACTATGGCTACACCTTC. Protein: CASLRRTGNYGYTF. The chain uses TRBV6-1 and TRBJ1-2; D uncertain. CDR3 length equals 14 residues. With 8 bases removed from V and 2 bases from J, the gap between germline ends came to 15 bases. The germline V gene encodes CDR1 MNHNS and CDR2 SASEGT.

This clonotype was recorded a few times. The rearrangement joins TRBV10-3 to TRBJ2-1; D gene unclear. V dropped 1 base and J dropped 7 bases, with 11 bases sitting between them. From germline, CDR1 is ENHRY and CDR2 SYGVKD. The CDR3 extends over 14 amino acids. CDR3 amino acids: CAISELDRKNEQFF. CDR3 coding DNA: TGTGCCATCAGTGAGTTGGACCGGAAGAATGAGCAGTTCTTC.

The V gene is TRBV6-6, the J gene TRBJ2-7, with D perhaps matching TRBD2 (5 bases). Germline V gives CDR1 MNHNY, CDR2 SVGAGI (reference sequence). Trimming stripped 4 bases from V and 3 bases from J, with 10 bases between. CDR3 length equals 13 residues. This chain's CDR3 is CASSFPRVYEQYV. CDR3 sequence (DNA): TGTGCCAGCAGTTTCCCGAGGGTCTACGAGCAGTACGTC.

V is TRBV5-1 and J is TRBJ2-6; no reliable D call. The V gene lost 3 bases and the J gene lost 2 bases, with 12 bases spanning the gap. Germline-derived CDR1 and CDR2 are SGHRS and YFSETQ. The CDR3 has 16 residues. The CDR3 loop reads CASSSHSGAGANVLTF. In DNA, the CDR3 is TGCGCCAGCAGCTCCCATAGTGGGGCTGGGGCCAACGTCCTGACTTTC.

This chain links TRBV15 with TRBJ1-2; the match to TRBD1 covers 7 bases. CDR1 is LNHNV and CDR2 is YYDKDF in the germline V gene (reference sequence). The V segment lost 0 bases and the J segment 4 bases; nucleotides outside the gene matches: 8. The CDR3 contains 16 residues. CDR3 coding DNA: TGTGCCACCAGCAGAGATCTGGGGGCAGGGGGCTATGGCTACACCTTC. This translates into CATSRDLGAGGYGYTF.

This clonotype has a handful of counts. The genes are TRBV5-4 and TRBJ2-7; D call uncertain. Germline V gives CDR1 SGHNT, CDR2 YYREEE (reference sequence). The CDR3 has 15 amino acids. The CDR3: CACSSGPDSSYEQYV. CDR3 DNA sequence: TGTGCTTGTTCCTCAGGTCCTGACTCGTCCTACGAGCAGTACGTC.

This clonotype has a count of ten or more. The V gene is TRBV12-3 or TRBV12-4, the J gene TRBJ2-1, with D perhaps matching TRBD2 (6 bases). Trimming shortened V by 6 bases and J by 8 bases, and 11 bases separated the two germline ends. CDR3 length: 12 amino acids. The CDR3 reads CASSPRGYEQFF. The CDR3 nucleotides read TGTGCCAGCAGCCCTCGGGGGTATGAGCAGTTCTTC.

This clonotype has ten or more counts. The chain joins TRBV7-9 to TRBJ2-2; weak D call: TRBD1 (5 bases). CDR1 is SEHNR and CDR2 is FQNEAQ in the germline V gene (reference sequence). V dropped 4 bases and J dropped 7 bases, with 7 bases sitting between them. CDR3 length: 12 residues. DNA for the CDR3: TGTGCCAGCAGCTCAGGGTTCGGGGAGCTGTTTTTT. This translates into CASSSGFGELFF.

V is TRBV7-6 and J is TRBJ2-1, with D hard to call. The V and J ends lost 6 bases and 3 bases respectively, with 9 bases between them. The CDR3 is 13 amino acids. Germline CDR1 is SGHVS and CDR2 is FNYEAQ. The CDR3 spells CASRPPGYNEQFF. CDR3 DNA sequence: TGTGCCAGCAGGCCGCCGGGCTACAATGAGCAGTTCTTC.

There are a few counts of this clonotype. The chain couples TRBV7-9 to TRBJ1-1, with a tentative D call TRBD1 (5 bases). Germline CDR1 reads SEHNR; CDR2 reads FQNEAQ (reference sequence). V lost 5 bases and J lost 5, with 15 bases in between. This CDR3 comprises 14 residues. The DNA for the CDR3 is TGTGCCAGCAGCCCCCCCCAGAGGGGTACTGAAGCTTTCTTT. Translated, it gives CASSPPQRGTEAFF.

The rearrangement links TRBV4-1 to TRBJ1-2; D is unresolved. The CDR3 runs 15 residues. Germline-derived CDR1 and CDR2 are MGHRA and YSYEKL. V was pared by 5 bases and J by 1 base, with 14 bases between. The CDR3 region has the DNA TGCGCCAGCAGCGTCAATCCAGAGGGTAACTATGGCTACACCTTC. This codes for CASSVNPEGNYGYTF.

The V and J genes are TRBV6-1 and TRBJ2-7, with D perhaps assigned TRBD1 or TRBD2 (5 bases each). Germline V CDR1 and CDR2: MNHNS, SASEGT. V was trimmed by 4 bases and J by 3 bases, leaving 22 bases between them. The CDR3 loop spans 17 amino acids. This chain's CDR3 is CASSGLTQGPPIYEQYV. CDR3 bases: TGTGCCAGCAGTGGGCTTACCCAGGGACCGCCTATCTACGAGCAGTACGTC.

J is TRBJ2-5 and V is TRBV20-1; D might be TRBD2 (6 bases). Germline-derived CDR1 and CDR2 are DFQATT and SNEGSKA (reference sequence). The CDR3 consists of 13 residues. V was shortened by 3 bases and J by 1 base, with 9 bases between the two germline ends. CDR3 bases: TGCAGTGCTAGGCGGGATTTCCAAGAGACCCAGTACTTC. This gives the protein CSARRDFQETQYF.